This T cell receptor (beta chain) was identified in a study of regulatory and conventional T cells in RAG deficiency. Study-level findings and limits: Omenn CD25-high CD127-low cells may be activated cells, not true Tregs. Compared with controls, unique Treg TCR beta sequences dropped roughly 94-fold in Omenn syndrome and CID/AS. Shorter CDR3s in all patient subsets; >75% Treg-Tconv overlap in Omenn.

J was trimmed by 6 bases and V by 2 bases; bases with no gene match: 8. CDR3 length: 18 amino acids. Looked up from germline, CDR1 is SGHRS and CDR2 is YFSETQ. TCRdb keeps only in-frame clones here, not all; method: immunoSEQ multiplex PCR. There are 3,200 or so clones in the sample; roughly 92% occur only once, and more than 7.5% lies in the top ten. The sorted regulatory T cells were CD4+, CD25-high and CD127-low, with genomic DNA sequenced. Concerning this clone itself: Its antigen is not identified.

This same sample was also part of a study on regulatory T cells. From that report: The PCR used 52 TRBV and 13 TRBJ primers. Regulatory T cells showed the strongest V-J pair restriction and V/J gene skewing among patient repertoires.

This sequence originates from a human donor in good health. The sample taken for sequencing was CD4+ Tregs sorted from blood. This rearrangement joins TRBV5-1 to TRBJ2-2; TRBD2 matches at 15 bases. The CDR3 spells CASSFGLAGGFVAGELFF. CDR3 bases: TGCGCCAGCAGCTTCGGACTAGCGGGAGGGTTCGTAGCCGGGGAGCTGTTTTTT. Full variable domain (missing parts from reference TRBV5-1 and TRBJ2-2): KAGVTQTPRYLIKTRGQQVTLSCSPISGHRSVSWYQQTPGQGLQFLFEYFSETQRNKGNFPGRFSGRQFSNSRSEMNVSTLELGDSALYLCASSFGLAGGFVAGELFFGEGSRLTVL.